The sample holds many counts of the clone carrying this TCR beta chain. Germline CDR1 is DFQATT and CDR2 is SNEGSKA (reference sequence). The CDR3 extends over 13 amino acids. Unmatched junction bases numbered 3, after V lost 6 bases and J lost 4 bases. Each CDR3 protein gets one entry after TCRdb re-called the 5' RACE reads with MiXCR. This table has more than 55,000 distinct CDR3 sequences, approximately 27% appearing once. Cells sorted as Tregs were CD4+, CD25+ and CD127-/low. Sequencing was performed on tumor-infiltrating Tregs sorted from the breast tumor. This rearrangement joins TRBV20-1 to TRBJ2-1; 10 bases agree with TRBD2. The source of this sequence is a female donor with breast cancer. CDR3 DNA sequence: TGCAGTGCACCGACTAGCGGGTACAATGAGCAGTTCTTC. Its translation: CSAPTSGYNEQFF.